A single sample is the source of the 10 T cell receptor beta chains below, sequenced in a study of response to subunit inactivated influenza vaccine. From the RT-PCR reads, TCRdb called clonotypes with MiXCR, one entry per CDR3 protein. This table holds about 540,000 distinct CDR3 sequences, approximately 22% found once. These sequences were also reported in another study, on T cells expressing NK-cell markers. That report notes: With UMIs, 5'RACE template switching was used to make TCR beta cDNA.

The material was CD4+ T cells sorted from PBMCs, obtained about 12 days after vaccination. The receptors here all came from a man in his forties or fifties who received an inactivated influenza vaccine.

There are a few counts of this clonotype. The chain's CDR3 is CASSYLAGGGETQYF. CDR3 coding DNA: TGTGCCAGCAGTTACTTAGCGGGGGGTGGGGAGACCCAGTACTTC. The rearrangement joins TRBV6-5 to TRBJ2-5; 10 bases agree with TRBD2. V dropped 1 base and J dropped 5; count of bases not matched to a gene: 4. Germline lookup yields CDR1 MNHEY and CDR2 SVGAGI. CDR3 length: 15 amino acids.

V usage is TRBV5-1 and J usage is TRBJ1-3, with D hard to call. The CDR3 contains 16 residues. In germline, CDR1 is SGHRS, CDR2 YFSETQ. V was clipped by 0 bases and J by 2 bases, with 12 bases between them. CDR3 region: CASSLERSGAGNTIYF. CDR3 DNA: TGCGCCAGCAGCTTGGAGCGGAGCGGAGCTGGAAACACCATATATTTT.

A few counts support this clonotype. This chain links TRBV7-2 with TRBJ2-7; 14 positions agree with TRBD2. V trimming: 5 bases; J trimming: 6 bases; junction bases outside the gene matches: 6. The CDR3 consists of 15 residues. The germline CDR1 and CDR2 sequences are SGHTA and FQGNSA. This CDR3 reads CASSKTSGREVEQYF. CDR3 DNA: TGTGCCAGCAGCAAGACTAGCGGGAGGGAGGTCGAGCAGTACTTC.

The chain is built from TRBV24-1 and TRBJ2-7; TRBD1 agrees at 7 bases. The CDR3 extends over 16 amino acids. V lost 4 bases to trimming and J lost 0 bases; unmatched junction nucleotides: 8. Germline V gene data show CDR1 as KGHDR and CDR2 as SFDVKD. The chain's CDR3 is CATSDSGTANSYEQYF. CDR3 bases: TGTGCCACCAGTGACTCCGGGACAGCGAACTCCTACGAGCAGTACTTC.

There are a few counts of this clonotype. The chain links TRBV5-1 to TRBJ1-1; D gene unclear. The CDR3 contains 14 residues. Germline V gene lookup returns CDR1 SGHRS and CDR2 YFSETQ. V was trimmed by 3 bases and J by 1 base, leaving 10 bases between them. The CDR3 nucleotides are TGCGCCAGCAGCTACTATGGGCCGAACACTGAAGCTTTCTTT. This sequence encodes CASSYYGPNTEAFF.

This clonotype was seen a handful of times. The chain carries TRBV9 and TRBJ1-4; TRBD1 aligns across 7 bases. This CDR3 is 12 amino acids long. Looked up from germline, CDR1 is SGDLS and CDR2 is YYNGEE. V dropped 4 bases and J dropped 13; count of bases not matched to a gene: 7. CDR3 residues: CASSSRDSRLFF. The DNA for the CDR3 is TGTGCCAGCAGCTCCCGGGACAGCAGACTGTTTTTT. The whole variable domain, remainder taken from reference TRBV9 and TRBJ1-4, is DSGVTQTPKHLITATGQRVTLRCSPRSGDLSVYWYQQSLDQGLQFLIQYYNGEERAKGNILERFSAQQFPDLHSELNLSSLELGDSALYFCASSSRDSRLFFGSGTQLSVL.

The chain recombines TRBV2 with TRBJ2-2; D unresolved. V was pared by 1 base and J by 4 bases, with 4 bases between. The V gene's germline CDR1 is SNHLY and CDR2 FYNNEI. The CDR3 is 13 amino acids. The CDR3 protein is CASSEESTGELFF. In DNA, the CDR3 is TGTGCCAGCAGTGAAGAGTCCACCGGGGAGCTGTTTTTT.

This clonotype was counted between two and nine times. V gene TRBV9 combines with J gene TRBJ2-1; D perhaps matches TRBD2 (6 bases). The CDR3 spans 15 residues. The germline V gene has CDR1 SGDLS and CDR2 YYNGEE. V was trimmed by 4 bases and J by 8 bases, leaving 19 bases between them. DNA for the CDR3: TGTGCCAGCAGCCCGAGGGGCGGGAAAACGGATGAGCAGTTCTTC. Translated, it gives CASSPRGGKTDEQFF.

The gene calls are TRBV11-2 and TRBJ1-2; maybe TRBD1 (5 bases). Germline CDR1 reads SGHAT; CDR2 reads FQNNGV. CDR3 size: 16 residues. The V end was cut by 1 base, the J end by 4 bases, with 16 bases between. This chain's CDR3 is CASSLVPLGQLYGYTF. CDR3 DNA sequence: TGTGCCAGCAGCTTAGTCCCCCTTGGACAACTCTATGGCTACACCTTC. The complete variable domain, with remaining parts taken from reference TRBV11-2 and TRBJ1-2, reads EAGVAQSPRYKIIEKRQSVAFWCNPISGHATLYWYQQILGQGPKLLIQFQNNGVVDDSQLPKDRFSAERLKGVDSTLKIQPAKLEDSAVYLCASSLVPLGQLYGYTFGSGTRLTVV.

The rearrangement links TRBV10-2 to TRBJ1-5; 8 nucleotides match TRBD1. The CDR3 is 19 residues long. The V segment lost 1 base and the J segment 6 bases; nucleotides outside the gene matches: 17. From germline, CDR1 is WSHSY and CDR2 SAAADI. CDR3 amino acids: CASSEWKGFGQGRGQPQHF. In nucleotides, the CDR3 is TGCGCCAGCAGTGAGTGGAAGGGATTCGGACAGGGCCGAGGTCAGCCCCAGCATTTT.